This is a list of T cell receptor beta chains from one sample in a study of blood T cells in healthy people across ages. TCRdb reprocessed the 5' RACE reads via MiXCR and lists one record per CDR3 protein. The table lists hundreds of thousands of distinct CDR3 sequences, about 46% of them singletons. Source material: blood. The receptors come from a man older than 75 in good health. Each CDR3 is given with its conserved first and last residue. The order of the fields is D gene, J gene, V gene, clone size, CDR3 protein, CDR3 DNA. A D gene is named only where the DNA matches it firmly. Clone sizes are given selectively: once, few, many, or a class where the clone is expanded.

TRBD2 | TRBJ2-1 | TRBV9 | few | CASNSGRSSYNEQFF | TGTGCCAGCAATAGCGGGAGGAGCTCCTACAATGAGCAGTTCTTC
- | TRBJ2-6 | TRBV7-2 | many | CASSLFSVRGLSGANVLTF | TGTGCCAGCAGCTTATTCTCTGTTCGGGGACTCTCTGGGGCCAACGTCCTGACTTTC
TRBD1 | TRBJ1-2 | TRBV30 | - | CAWRGQAYNYGYTF | TGTGCCTGGAGGGGACAGGCGTATAACTATGGCTACACCTTC
- | TRBJ2-7 | TRBV5-1 | - | CASSPGLPVGEQYF | TGCGCCAGCAGCCCGGGACTCCCTGTTGGAGAGCAGTACTTC
- | TRBJ2-5 | TRBV19 | - | CASSIKGYLQETQYF | TGTGCCAGTAGTATTAAGGGATACTTGCAAGAGACCCAGTACTTC
- | TRBJ2-1 | TRBV5-1 | few | CASSLVLGARNEQFF | TGCGCCAGCAGCTTGGTTCTGGGGGCGCGCAATGAGCAGTTCTTC
TRBD1 | TRBJ1-1 | TRBV12-3/TRBV12-4 | - | CASSLRGENTEAFF | TGTGCCAGCAGTCTCAGGGGGGAGAACACTGAAGCTTTCTTT
- | TRBJ2-3 | TRBV7-3 | - | CASSPMDGDTQYF | TGTGCCAGCAGCCCAATGGACGGAGATACGCAGTATTTT
- | TRBJ1-2 | TRBV25-1 | medium-sized | CASSEDDSNYGYTF | TGTGCCAGCAGTGAAGACGATTCTAACTATGGCTACACCTTC
TRBD2 | TRBJ2-7 | TRBV14 | - | CTSSRGGPYEQYF | TGTACCAGCAGCCGGGGGGGACCCTACGAGCAGTACTTC
- | TRBJ1-1 | TRBV4-3 | many | CASSHRGGGMNTEAFF | TGCGCCAGCAGCCATCGGGGGGGCGGAATGAACACTGAAGCTTTCTTT
- | TRBJ2-5 | TRBV5-6 | - | CASSLRMTIEVQYF | TGTGCCAGCAGCTTGCGGATGACTATTGAGGTCCAGTACTTC
- | TRBJ2-3 | TRBV4-2 | few | CASSQVIATTDTQYF | TGTGCCAGCAGCCAAGTGATTGCAACCACAGATACGCAGTATTTT
- | TRBJ1-2 | TRBV7-3 | - | CASSLRGGDPNYGYTF | TGTGCCAGCAGCTTACGCGGGGGGGACCCTAACTATGGCTACACCTTC
TRBD2 | TRBJ2-7 | TRBV6-4 | - | CASMERREGQETQYF | TGTGCCAGCATGGAACGGCGGGAGGGACAAGAGACTCAGTACTTC
- | TRBJ2-1 | TRBV12-3/TRBV12-4 | many | CASNLRNSDYNEQFF | TGTGCCAGCAACCTGAGGAACAGTGACTACAATGAGCAGTTCTTC
TRBD1 | TRBJ2-7 | TRBV7-2 | - | CASSSPGQGFREQYF | TGTGCCAGCAGCTCGCCGGGACAGGGGTTCCGAGAGCAGTACTTC
- | TRBJ1-5 | TRBV12-3/TRBV12-4 | - | CASSPQVGAKPQHF | TGTGCCAGCAGCCCCCAAGTAGGGGCAAAGCCCCAGCATTTT
TRBD2 | TRBJ2-1 | TRBV4-3 | many | CASSQDRRASGSSYNEQFF | TGCGCCAGCAGCCAAGATCGTCGGGCTAGCGGGAGCTCCTACAATGAGCAGTTCTTC
TRBD2 | TRBJ2-3 | TRBV20-1 | - | CSAEREGQEDTQYF | TGCAGTGCTGAACGGGAGGGCCAGGAAGATACGCAGTATTTT
- | TRBJ2-5 | TRBV20-1 | - | CSARDTSGVQETQYF | TGCAGTGCTAGAGACACCTCGGGAGTTCAAGAGACCCAGTACTTC
TRBD2 | TRBJ2-2 | TRBV7-2 | few | CASSLDWTSGRNGELFF | TGTGCCAGCAGCTTAGATTGGACTAGCGGGAGGAATGGGGAGCTGTTTTTT